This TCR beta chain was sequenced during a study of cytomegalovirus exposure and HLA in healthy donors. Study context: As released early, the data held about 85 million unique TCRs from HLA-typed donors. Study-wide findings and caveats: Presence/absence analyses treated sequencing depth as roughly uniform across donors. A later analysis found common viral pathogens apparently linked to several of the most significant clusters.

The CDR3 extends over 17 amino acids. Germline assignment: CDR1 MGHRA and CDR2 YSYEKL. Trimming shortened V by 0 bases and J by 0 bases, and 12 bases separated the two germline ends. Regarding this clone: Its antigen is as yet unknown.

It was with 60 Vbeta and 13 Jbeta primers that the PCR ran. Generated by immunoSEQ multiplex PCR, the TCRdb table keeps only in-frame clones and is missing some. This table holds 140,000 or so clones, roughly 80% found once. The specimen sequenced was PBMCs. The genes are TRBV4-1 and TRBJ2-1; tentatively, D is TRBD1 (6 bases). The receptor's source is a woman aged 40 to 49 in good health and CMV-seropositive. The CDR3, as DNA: TGCGCCAGCAGCCAAGATCCATCGGGACACTCCTACAATGAGCAGTTCTTC. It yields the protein CASSQDPSGHSYNEQFF.